Each of the 28 T cell receptor beta chains below was sequenced from the same sample in a study of siplizumab effects on memory and regulatory T cells. No cognate antigen is known for these TCRs. Only in-frame clones appear in the TCRdb table, and some are missing; sequencing was by immunoSEQ multiplex PCR. The table has 12,000 or so clones, 30% to 50% seen once. The cells of the mixed lymphocyte reaction underwent a roughly 6-day coculture at 37°C. Sequencing was performed on CFSE-low (dividing) CD8+ T cells sorted from an allogeneic mixed lymphocyte reaction. The receptors here all came from a human donor in good health; the cells came from an allogeneic mixed lymphocyte reaction.

The chain carries TRBV27 and TRBJ2-5; either TRBD1 or TRBD2 may fit D (5 bases each). CDR3 size: 14 residues. Germline V gene lookup returns CDR1 MNHEY and CDR2 SMNVEV (reference sequence). V was cut by 3 bases and J by 11 bases, with 19 bases left in between. The CDR3 here is CASSFGRALGEQYF. The CDR3 region has the DNA TGTGCCAGCAGTTTTGGCAGGGCATTAGGGGAGCAGTACTTC.

This chain links TRBV13 with TRBJ2-3; D possibly corresponds to TRBD2 (6 bases). With 3 bases removed from V and 2 bases from J, the gap between germline ends came to 12 bases. CDR1 PRHDT and CDR2 FYEKMQ come from the germline V gene (reference sequence). CDR3 length: 15 residues. The CDR3 coding sequence is TGTGCCAGCAGCTTTTGGGGGGACCACACAGATACGCAGTATTTT. Translated, it gives CASSFWGDHTDTQYF.

This clone was counted a single time. The chain has TRBV5-8 and TRBJ2-5; 7 nucleotides line up with TRBD2. The end of the DNA aligns better with TRBJ2-7, so the J call may be wrong. The CDR3 spans 16 residues. Per the germline V gene, CDR1 is SGHTS and CDR2 is YDEGEE. As DNA, the CDR3 is TGTGCCAGCAGCTTGGTACCGTGGACTAGTTACAACGAGCAGTACTTC. It translates to CASSLVPWTSYNEQYF.

This clone was recorded a few times. The CDR3 DNA reads as TGTGCCAGCAGCCTATGGACTAGCGGGCTCACAGATACGCAGTATTTT. It codes for CASSLWTSGLTDTQYF. This sequence joins TRBV14 and TRBJ2-3; 11 bases are a match to TRBD2. The CDR3 loop spans 16 amino acids. Germline V CDR1 and CDR2: SGHDN, FVKESK. The V gene end was trimmed by 4 bases and the J gene end by 2 bases; junction bases not matched to a gene: 5.

The rearrangement joins TRBV6-5 to TRBJ1-1; D is undetermined. The germline CDR1 and CDR2 sequences are MNHEY and SVGAGI. V lost 0 bases, J lost 1 base, and 9 bases lay in between. The CDR3 is 15 residues long. The CDR3, as DNA: TGTGCCAGCAGTTACTCGTTCACCCAGAACACTGAAGCTTTCTTT. Translated: CASSYSFTQNTEAFF.

This clone appeared a few times. The chain recombines TRBV7-9 with TRBJ2-6, with TRBD1 matching over 8 bases. V shed 9 bases, J shed 4 bases, and the junction held 8 bases outside the gene matches. This CDR3 has 15 amino acids. CDR1 and CDR2 from the germline V gene are SEHNR and FQNEAQ (reference sequence). CDR3: CASTDGTGGANVLTF. The DNA for the CDR3 is TGTGCCAGTACTGACGGGACAGGAGGGGCCAACGTCCTGACTTTC.

This clone is labeled medium-sized (0.01 to 0.1%). The CDR3 DNA reads as TGTGCCAGCAGTCCTGGGACAGGGGTAATCGAGCAGTACTTC. As protein: CASSPGTGVIEQYF. The rearrangement joins TRBV27 to TRBJ2-7, with TRBD1 matching over 10 bases. The ends lost 5 bases at V and 6 bases at J; junction bases unmatched: 7. Per the germline V gene, CDR1 is MNHEY and CDR2 is SMNVEV (reference sequence). The length of the CDR3 is 14 residues.

The chain joins TRBV7-8 to TRBJ2-1, with 8 nucleotides matching TRBD2. Trimming removed 5 bases from V and 6 bases from J; junction bases left unmatched: 6. The CDR3 is 14 residues long. Per the germline V gene, CDR1 is SGHVS and CDR2 is FQNEAQ. CDR3 amino acids: CASSPLAGGNEQFF. CDR3 nucleotide sequence: TGTGCCAGCAGCCCCCTTGCGGGGGGCAATGAGCAGTTCTTC.

The chain uses TRBV5-5 and TRBJ2-7; no clear D gene. The V end was cut by 3 bases, the J end by 6 bases, with 10 bases between. The CDR3 runs 12 residues. The germline V gene encodes CDR1 SGHKS and CDR2 YYEKEE (reference sequence). CDR3 nucleotide sequence: TGTGCCAGCAGCTGGCTTACCTCCGAGCAGTACTTC. It yields the protein CASSWLTSEQYF. The entire variable domain, with the rest obtained from reference TRBV5-5 and TRBJ2-7, is as follows: DAGVTQSPTHLIKTRGQQVTLRCSPISGHKSVSWYQQVLGQGPQFIFQYYEKEERGRGNFPDRFSARQFPNYSSELNVNALLLGDSALYLCASSWLTSEQYFGPGTRLTVT.

This chain links TRBV4-1 with TRBJ2-7; 8 nucleotides align to TRBD2. J was trimmed by 6 bases and V by 5 bases; bases with no gene match: 15. Germline CDR1 and CDR2: MGHRA and YSYEKL. The CDR3 extends over 16 amino acids. The CDR3 bases are TGCGCCAGCAGCTCCGGGCGGGAGGACCCAATTCGCGAGCAGTACTTC. This translates into CASSSGREDPIREQYF.

This clone has only a few counts. The chain couples TRBV7-9 to TRBJ1-5, with 8 bases lining up with TRBD1. V lost 4 bases and J lost 5; bases outside the gene matches: 10. CDR1 and CDR2 from the germline V gene are SEHNR and FQNEAQ (reference sequence). The CDR3 consists of 16 residues. The CDR3: CASSSGSQGADQPQHF. In DNA form, the CDR3 reads TGTGCCAGCAGCTCGGGAAGTCAGGGGGCCGATCAGCCCCAGCATTTT.

This clone rates as hyperexpanded. J is TRBJ1-2 and V is TRBV6-5; possibly TRBD1 for D (5 bases). Per the germline V gene, CDR1 is MNHEY and CDR2 is SVGAGI. The V gene lost 5 bases and the J gene lost 2 bases, with 9 bases spanning the gap. The CDR3 has 13 residues. CDR3 DNA sequence: TGTGCCAGCAGTCCGACAGAAAACTATGGCTACACCTTC. It encodes CASSPTENYGYTF.

The chain is built from TRBV21-1 and TRBJ1-5. TRBV21-1 is described as a pseudogene. The CDR3 extends over 16 amino acids. The CDR3 reads CASRPRMFVSNQPQHF. CDR3 coding DNA: TGTGCCAGCAGACCCCGAATGTTCGTTAGCAATCAGCCCCAGCATTTT.

This chain links TRBV29-1 with TRBJ2-1, with D perhaps matching TRBD1 or TRBD2 (5 bases each). The CDR3 is 12 residues long. V was clipped by 0 bases and J by 7 bases, with 7 bases between them. CDR1 is SQVTM and CDR2 is ANQGSEA in the germline V gene. The CDR3 protein is CSVEDGGNEQFF. As DNA, the CDR3 is TGCAGCGTTGAAGATGGGGGAAATGAGCAGTTCTTC.

CDR3 sequence reads: CASSIGAASTDTQYF. The CDR3 DNA follows: TGTGCCAGTAGTATTGGGGCCGCAAGCACAGATACGCAGTATTTT. This rearrangement joins TRBV19 to TRBJ2-3; TRBD1 might be the D (5 bases). CDR1 and CDR2 (germline): LNHDA, SQIVND (reference sequence). Trimming left V 3 bases short and J 0 bases short, with 10 bases between. The CDR3 consists of 15 residues.

This clone was found once. The CDR3: CASSFGYARAGELFF. The CDR3 DNA follows: TGTGCCAGCAGCTTTGGGTACGCGAGAGCCGGGGAGCTGTTTTTT. This chain joins TRBV5-5 and TRBJ2-2, with D unresolved. Germline loops: CDR1 SGHKS, CDR2 YYEKEE (reference sequence). Trimming removed 2 bases from V and 6 bases from J, with 14 bases in between. CDR3 length equals 15 residues.

This clone turned up a few times. The chain has TRBV4-2 and TRBJ2-5; no clear D gene. V shed 0 bases and J shed 4 bases, with 9 bases lying between them. Germline V gene lookup returns CDR1 LGHNA and CDR2 YNFKEQ. The CDR3 spans 14 residues. In nucleotides, the CDR3 is TGTGCCAGCAGCCAAGAACTGCCGGGAGAGACCCAGTACTTC. Protein: CASSQELPGETQYF.

By share, this clone counts as medium-sized. The rearrangement uses TRBV27 and TRBJ2-7; 12 bases line up with TRBD2. Trimming removed 5 bases from V and 3 bases from J; junction bases left unmatched: 2. CDR1 is MNHEY and CDR2 is SMNVEV in the germline V gene (reference sequence). The CDR3 spans 14 residues. The CDR3 sequence: CASSPGLAGYEQYF. CDR3 coding DNA: TGTGCCAGCAGTCCGGGACTAGCGGGCTACGAGCAGTACTTC.

J is TRBJ1-2 and V is TRBV23-1; 8 bases fit TRBD1. TRBV23-1 is sorted into the ORF group, with uncertain function. The CDR3 has 14 residues. The J segment lost 6 bases and the V segment lost 2 bases, leaving 5 bases of the junction unmatched. The chain's CDR3 is CASSQRTGKHGYTF. DNA for the CDR3: TGCGCCAGCAGTCAAAGGACAGGGAAACATGGCTACACCTTC.

This clone is termed medium-sized (0.01 to 0.1%). The chain carries TRBV10-3 and TRBJ1-1, with D unclear. Trimming pared 2 bases from V and 4 bases from J, leaving 8 bases between. This CDR3 spans 13 amino acids. Germline lookup yields CDR1 ENHRY and CDR2 SYGVKD. CDR3 residues: CAISEPGTTEAFF. In DNA form, the CDR3 reads TGTGCCATCAGTGAGCCAGGTACCACTGAAGCTTTCTTT.

This clone is judged medium-sized. The chain links TRBV19 to TRBJ2-1; 8 bases fit TRBD1. CDR1 and CDR2 (germline): LNHDA, SQIVND (reference sequence). The CDR3 is 14 residues long. V was clipped by 2 bases and J by 9 bases; unmatched bases: 6. The CDR3 nucleotides read TGTGCCAGTAGTATATCGACAGGGGTAAGTGAGCAGTTCTTC. It codes for CASSISTGVSEQFF.

The chain joins TRBV11-1 to TRBJ2-7; TRBD1 aligns across 8 bases. This CDR3 spans 15 amino acids. Germline CDR1 SGHAT, CDR2 FQDESV (reference sequence). The junction had 3 bases not matched to a gene; V was cut back by 0 bases and J by 2 bases. The DNA for the CDR3 is TGTGCCAGCAGCTTAGCCGGGACAGGAACCTACGAGCAGTACTTC. Protein product: CASSLAGTGTYEQYF. The full variable domain, in which reference TRBV11-1 and TRBJ2-7 provide the parts outside the CDR3, is EAEVAQSPRYKITEKSQAVAFWCDPISGHATLYWYRQILGQGPELLVQFQDESVVDDSQLPKDRFSAERLKGVDSTLKIQPAELGDSAMYLCASSLAGTGTYEQYFGPGTRLTVT.

The CDR3 here is CASSQRAGSPYEQYF. CDR3 bases: TGCGCCAGCAGCCAAAGGGCAGGGAGTCCCTACGAGCAGTACTTC. This chain uses TRBV4-1 with TRBJ2-7, with D possibly called TRBD1 or TRBD2 (5 bases each). The V gene's germline CDR1 is MGHRA and CDR2 YSYEKL. The CDR3 covers 15 residues. V lost 2 bases to trimming and J lost 2 bases, with 13 bases between them.

The chain employs TRBV4-1 and TRBJ1-2; 8 nucleotides match TRBD1. J lost 0 bases, V lost 2 bases, and 5 bases had no gene match. CDR1 is MGHRA, CDR2 YSYEKL, per germline. The CDR3 consists of 16 residues. CDR3 amino acids: CASSQTETGANYGYTF. For the CDR3, the DNA is TGCGCCAGCAGCCAAACAGAGACAGGGGCTAACTATGGCTACACCTTC.

This chain uses TRBV5-5 with TRBJ1-2; D is unresolved. The CDR3 consists of 12 residues. Germline V gene lookup returns CDR1 SGHKS and CDR2 YYEKEE (reference sequence). V was shortened by 4 bases and J by 7 bases, with 11 bases between the two germline ends. In DNA, the CDR3 is TGTGCCAGCAGCCCGAGCGGAGCTGGCTACACCTTC. Its translation: CASSPSGAGYTF.

This clone was counted once. The chain joins TRBV6-5 to TRBJ2-7, with 7 bases lining up with TRBD1. CDR3 length equals 16 residues. The junction had 9 bases not matched to a gene; V was cut back by 4 bases and J by 0 bases. Germline CDR1 is MNHEY and CDR2 is SVGAGI. DNA for the CDR3: TGTGCCAGCAGTTTGGTAGCGACAGGGTACTCCTACGAGCAGTACTTC. Encoded protein: CASSLVATGYSYEQYF.

This clone was seen only a few times. The chain uses TRBV5-1 and TRBJ2-5, with a possible D match to TRBD2 (5 bases). This CDR3 is 15 amino acids long. From germline, CDR1 is SGHRS and CDR2 YFSETQ. The V end lost 0 bases, the J end lost 4 bases, and 13 bases lay between the germline ends. In DNA, the CDR3 is TGCGCCAGCAGCTTGGAACTGAATGAGGGAGAGACCCAGTACTTC. Translation: CASSLELNEGETQYF.

The chain carries TRBV5-1 and TRBJ2-7, with a tentative D call TRBD2 (5 bases). The CDR3 is made up of 15 amino acids. V was cut by 1 base and J by 4 bases, with 15 bases left in between. In germline, CDR1 is SGHRS, CDR2 YFSETQ. CDR3 residues: CASSLSGQPGYEQYF. The CDR3 DNA reads TGCGCCAGCAGCTTGAGCGGCCAACCGGGGTACGAGCAGTACTTC.